This T cell receptor (beta chain) was sequenced in a study of cytomegalovirus exposure and HLA in healthy donors. Points on this clone: The target antigen is unknown.

The CDR3 sequence is 12 residues long. Trimming took off 11 bases at V and 3 bases at J, with 12 bases between the two ends. From germline, CDR1 is LNHDA and CDR2 SQIVND (reference sequence). A multiplex PCR was run with 60 Vbeta primers and 13 Jbeta primers. In the original workflow: It was a later analysis that counted tens of millions of unique TCR beta chains, of which approximately 9.9 million were shared. Profiling relied on immunoSEQ multiplex PCR, and the TCRdb table lists in-frame clones only, not all of them. The V and J calls and the clone size are those of that table, but D and trimming were determined from the DNA. The data contain about 32,000 clones, around 80% of them singletons. Study outcomes and limitations: Sequencing artifact likely explains a cluster of highly shared sequence variants.

This TCR was recovered from a woman aged 18-29 years in good health and CMV-seronegative. V usage is TRBV19 and J usage is TRBJ2-3, with D hard to call. The source material was PBMCs. CDR3 residues: CAPPLPTDTQYF. CDR3 nucleotide sequence: TGTGCCCCTCCCCTACCTACAGATACGCAGTATTTT.